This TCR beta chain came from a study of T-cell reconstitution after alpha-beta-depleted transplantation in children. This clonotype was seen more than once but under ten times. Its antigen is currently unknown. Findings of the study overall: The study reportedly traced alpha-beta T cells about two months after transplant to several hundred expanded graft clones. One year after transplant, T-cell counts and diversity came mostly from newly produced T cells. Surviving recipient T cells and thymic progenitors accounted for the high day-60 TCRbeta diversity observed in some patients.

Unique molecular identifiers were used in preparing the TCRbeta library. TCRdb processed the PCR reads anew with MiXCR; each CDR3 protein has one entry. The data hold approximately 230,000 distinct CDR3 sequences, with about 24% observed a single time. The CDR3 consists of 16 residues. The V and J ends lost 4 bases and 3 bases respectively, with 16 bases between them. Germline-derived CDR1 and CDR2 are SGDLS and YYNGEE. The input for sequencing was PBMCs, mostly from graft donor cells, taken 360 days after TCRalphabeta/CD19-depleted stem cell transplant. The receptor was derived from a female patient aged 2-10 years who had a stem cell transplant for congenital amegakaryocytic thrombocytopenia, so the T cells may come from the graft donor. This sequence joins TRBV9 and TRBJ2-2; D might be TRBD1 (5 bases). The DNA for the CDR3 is TGTGCCAGCAGCCCTAGGGGCCAGGATGACACCGGGGAGCTGTTTTTT. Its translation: CASSPRGQDDTGELFF.